This T cell receptor beta chain was recorded in a study of OX40 agonist ivuxolimab in advanced cancers. Study-level findings and limits: Normalized expansion of T-cell clones was also low for some nonresponders.

Germline CDR1 is GTSNPN and CDR2 is SVGIG (reference sequence). V dropped 2 bases and J dropped 1 base, with 6 bases sitting between them. The CDR3 loop spans 13 amino acids. Generated by immunoSEQ multiplex PCR, the TCRdb table keeps only in-frame clones and is missing some. Of fewer than 60,000 clones in the sample, approximately 81% were seen once. Notes on this clone: Its antigen is undetermined.

The chain recombines TRBV30 with TRBJ1-5; a possible D gene is TRBD1 (5 bases). Sequenced material: CD4+ or CD8+ T cells sorted from blood, taken in a trial of the OX40 agonist ivuxolimab. This receptor was identified in an adult with an advanced solid tumor such as melanoma, head and neck, liver or kidney cancer. In DNA, the CDR3 is TGTGCCTGGAGTTCAGGGAGCAATCAGCCCCAGCATTTT. This gives the protein CAWSSGSNQPQHF.